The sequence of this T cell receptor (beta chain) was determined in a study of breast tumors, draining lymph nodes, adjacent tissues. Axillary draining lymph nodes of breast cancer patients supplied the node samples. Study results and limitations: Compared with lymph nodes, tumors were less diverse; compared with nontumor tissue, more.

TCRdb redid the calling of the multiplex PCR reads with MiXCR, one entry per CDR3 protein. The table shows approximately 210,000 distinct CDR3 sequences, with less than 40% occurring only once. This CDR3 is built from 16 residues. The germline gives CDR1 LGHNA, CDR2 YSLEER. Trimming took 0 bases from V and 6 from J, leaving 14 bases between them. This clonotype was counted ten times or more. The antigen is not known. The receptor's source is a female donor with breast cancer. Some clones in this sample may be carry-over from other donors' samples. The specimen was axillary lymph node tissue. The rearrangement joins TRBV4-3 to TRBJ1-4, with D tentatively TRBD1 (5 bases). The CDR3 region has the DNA TGCGCCAGCAGCCAAGATCTAGGAGGGGTCGATGAAAAACTGTTTTTT. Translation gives CASSQDLGGVDEKLFF.